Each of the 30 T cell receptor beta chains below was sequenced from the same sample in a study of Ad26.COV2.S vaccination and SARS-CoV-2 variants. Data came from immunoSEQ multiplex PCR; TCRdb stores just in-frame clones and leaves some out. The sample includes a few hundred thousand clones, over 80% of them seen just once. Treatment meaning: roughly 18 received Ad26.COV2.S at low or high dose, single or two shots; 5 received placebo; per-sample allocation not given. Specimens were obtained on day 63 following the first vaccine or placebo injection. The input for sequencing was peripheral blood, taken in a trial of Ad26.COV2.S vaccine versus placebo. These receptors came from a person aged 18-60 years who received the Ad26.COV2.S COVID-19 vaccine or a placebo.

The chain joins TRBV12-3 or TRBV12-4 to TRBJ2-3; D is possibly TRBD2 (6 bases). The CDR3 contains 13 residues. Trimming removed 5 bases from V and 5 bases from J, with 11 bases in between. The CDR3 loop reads CASSREVVDTQYF. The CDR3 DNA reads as TGTGCCAGCAGTAGGGAGGTCGTAGATACGCAGTATTTT.

CDR3 sequence reads: CASSILGQGAAGYEQYF. Here the CDR3 DNA reads TGTGCCAGTAGTATCCTAGGACAGGGGGCGGCTGGTTACGAGCAGTACTTC. The chain carries TRBV19 and TRBJ2-7; 11 bases align to TRBD1. V was pared by 3 bases and J by 4 bases, with 11 bases of the junction left unmatched. The CDR3 contains 17 residues. Germline CDR1 and CDR2: LNHDA and SQIVND (reference sequence).

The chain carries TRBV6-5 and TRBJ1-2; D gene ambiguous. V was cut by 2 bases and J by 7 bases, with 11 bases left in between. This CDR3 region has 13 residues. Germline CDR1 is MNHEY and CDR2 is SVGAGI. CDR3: CASSYREVSGYTF. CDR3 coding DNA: TGTGCCAGCAGTTACAGGGAGGTGTCTGGCTACACCTTC.

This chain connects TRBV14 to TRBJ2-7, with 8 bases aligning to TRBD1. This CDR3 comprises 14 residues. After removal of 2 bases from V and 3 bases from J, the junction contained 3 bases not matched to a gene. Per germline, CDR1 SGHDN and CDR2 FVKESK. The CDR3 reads CASSQTDRVYEQYF. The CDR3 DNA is TGTGCCAGCAGCCAAACGGACAGGGTCTACGAGCAGTACTTC.

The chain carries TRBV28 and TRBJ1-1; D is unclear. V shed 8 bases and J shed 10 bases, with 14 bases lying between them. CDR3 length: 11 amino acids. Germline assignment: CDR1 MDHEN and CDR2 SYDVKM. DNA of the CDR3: TGTGCCAGCGGTCCCAGGTCCCGAGCTTTCTTT. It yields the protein CASGPRSRAFF.

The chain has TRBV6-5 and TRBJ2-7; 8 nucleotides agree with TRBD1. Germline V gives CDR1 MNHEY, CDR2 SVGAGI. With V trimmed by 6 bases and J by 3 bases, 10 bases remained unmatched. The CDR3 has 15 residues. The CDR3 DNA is TGTGCCAGCAGACCCGTAGGGACAGGTCTCTACGAGCAGTACTTC. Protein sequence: CASRPVGTGLYEQYF.

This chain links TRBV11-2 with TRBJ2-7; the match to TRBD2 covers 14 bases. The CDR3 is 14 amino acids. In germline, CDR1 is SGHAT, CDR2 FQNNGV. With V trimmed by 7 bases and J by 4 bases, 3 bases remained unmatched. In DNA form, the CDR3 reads TGTGCCAGCACCTGGACTAGCGGGGGGTACGAGCAGTACTTC. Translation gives CASTWTSGGYEQYF.

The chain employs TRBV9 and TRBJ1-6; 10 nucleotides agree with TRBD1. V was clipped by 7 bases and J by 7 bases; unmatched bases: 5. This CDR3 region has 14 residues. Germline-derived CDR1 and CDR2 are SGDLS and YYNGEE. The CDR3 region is CASGGTGENSPLHF. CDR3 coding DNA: TGTGCCAGCGGAGGGACAGGGGAAAATTCACCCCTCCACTTT.

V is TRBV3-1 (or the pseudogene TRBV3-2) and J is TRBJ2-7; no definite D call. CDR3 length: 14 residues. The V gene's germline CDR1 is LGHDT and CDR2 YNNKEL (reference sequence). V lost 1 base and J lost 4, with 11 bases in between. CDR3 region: CASSQVASLYEQYF. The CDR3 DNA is TGTGCCAGCAGCCAAGTGGCCTCTTTGTACGAGCAGTACTTC.

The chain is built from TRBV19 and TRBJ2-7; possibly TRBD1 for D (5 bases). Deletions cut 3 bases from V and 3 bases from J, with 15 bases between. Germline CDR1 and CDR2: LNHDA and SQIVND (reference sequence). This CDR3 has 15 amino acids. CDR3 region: CASSISERGYYEQYF. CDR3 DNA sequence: TGTGCCAGTAGTATTTCAGAAAGGGGTTACTACGAGCAGTACTTC. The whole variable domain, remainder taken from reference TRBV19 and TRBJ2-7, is DGGITQSPKYLFRKEGQNVTLSCEQNLNHDAMYWYRQDPGQGLRLIYYSQIVNDFQKGDIAEGYSVSREKKESFPLTVTSAQKNPTAFYLCASSISERGYYEQYFGPGTRLTVT.

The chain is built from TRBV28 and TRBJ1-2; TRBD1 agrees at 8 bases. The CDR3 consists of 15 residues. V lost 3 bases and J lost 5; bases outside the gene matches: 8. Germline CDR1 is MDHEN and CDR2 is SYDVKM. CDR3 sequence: CASSFPTGVGYGYTF. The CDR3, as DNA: TGTGCCAGCAGTTTCCCGACAGGGGTAGGGTATGGCTACACCTTC.

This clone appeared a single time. The CDR3 loop reads CSVLRRASTGELFF. CDR3 sequence (DNA): TGCAGCGTCCTGAGAAGAGCGTCCACCGGGGAGCTGTTTTTT. The chain employs TRBV29-1 and TRBJ2-2; D unclear. This CDR3 has 14 residues. V lost 6 bases, J lost 4 bases, and 15 bases lay in between. Germline loops: CDR1 SQVTM, CDR2 ANQGSEA.

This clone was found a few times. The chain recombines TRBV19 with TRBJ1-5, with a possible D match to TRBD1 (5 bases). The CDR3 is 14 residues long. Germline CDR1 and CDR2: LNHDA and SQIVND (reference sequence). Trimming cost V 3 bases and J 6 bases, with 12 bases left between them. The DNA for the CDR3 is TGTGCCAGTAGTATTGGTCAGGGTATTCAGCCCCAGCATTTT. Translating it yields CASSIGQGIQPQHF.

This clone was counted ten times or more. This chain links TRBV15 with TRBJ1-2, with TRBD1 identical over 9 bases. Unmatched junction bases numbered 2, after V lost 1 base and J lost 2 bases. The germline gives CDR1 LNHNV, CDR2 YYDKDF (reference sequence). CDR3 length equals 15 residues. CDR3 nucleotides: TGTGCCACCAGCAGAGGAGGGACAGGGAACTATGGCTACACCTTC. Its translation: CATSRGGTGNYGYTF.

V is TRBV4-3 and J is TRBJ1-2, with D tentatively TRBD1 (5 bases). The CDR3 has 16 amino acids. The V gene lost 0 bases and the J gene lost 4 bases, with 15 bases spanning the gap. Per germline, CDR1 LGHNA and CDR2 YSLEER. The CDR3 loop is CASSQDIKRGGYGYTF. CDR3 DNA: TGCGCCAGCAGCCAAGACATCAAGCGGGGGGGCTATGGCTACACCTTC.

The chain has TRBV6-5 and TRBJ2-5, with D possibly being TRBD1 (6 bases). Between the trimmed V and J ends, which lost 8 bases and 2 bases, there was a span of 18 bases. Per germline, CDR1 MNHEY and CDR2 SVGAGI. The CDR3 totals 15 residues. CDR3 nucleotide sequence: TGTGCCAGCTCATTCGGACAGCTCAAACAAGAGACCCAGTACTTC. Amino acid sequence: CASSFGQLKQETQYF.

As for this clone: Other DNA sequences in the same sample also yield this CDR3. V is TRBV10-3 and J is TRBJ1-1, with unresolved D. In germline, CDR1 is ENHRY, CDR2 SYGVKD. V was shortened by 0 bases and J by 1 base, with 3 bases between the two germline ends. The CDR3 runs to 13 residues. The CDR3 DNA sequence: TGTGCCATCAGTGAGTCTCAGAACACTGAAGCTTTCTTT. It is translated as CAISESQNTEAFF.

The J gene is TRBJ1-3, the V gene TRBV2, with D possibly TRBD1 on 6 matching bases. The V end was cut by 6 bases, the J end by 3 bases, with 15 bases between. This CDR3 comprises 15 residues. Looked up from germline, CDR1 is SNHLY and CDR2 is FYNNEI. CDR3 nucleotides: TGTGCCAGCAGGCTGGGGGGCAGTAATGGAAACACCATATATTTT. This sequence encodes CASRLGGSNGNTIYF. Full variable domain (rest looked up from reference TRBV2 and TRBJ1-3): EPEVTQTPSHQVTQMGQEVILRCVPISNHLYFYWYRQILGQKVEFLVSFYNNEISEKSEIFDDQFSVERPDGSNFTLKIRSTKLEDSAMYFCASRLGGSNGNTIYFGEGSWLTVV.

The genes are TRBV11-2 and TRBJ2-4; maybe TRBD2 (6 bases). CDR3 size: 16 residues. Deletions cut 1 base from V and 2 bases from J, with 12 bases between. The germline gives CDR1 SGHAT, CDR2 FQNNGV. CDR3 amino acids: CASSLVTGVPKNIQYF. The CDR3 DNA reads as TGTGCCAGCAGCTTAGTCACGGGGGTGCCCAAAAACATTCAGTACTTC.

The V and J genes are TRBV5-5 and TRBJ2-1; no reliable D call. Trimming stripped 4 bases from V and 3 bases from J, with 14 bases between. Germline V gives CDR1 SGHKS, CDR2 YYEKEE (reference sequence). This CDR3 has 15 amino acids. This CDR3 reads CASSQAPDVYNEQFF. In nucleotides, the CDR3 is TGTGCCAGCAGCCAAGCCCCAGATGTCTACAATGAGCAGTTCTTC.

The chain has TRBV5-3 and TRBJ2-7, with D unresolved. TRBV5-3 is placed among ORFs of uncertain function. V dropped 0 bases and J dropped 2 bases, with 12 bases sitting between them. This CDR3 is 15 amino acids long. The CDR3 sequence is CARSLGQVFTYEQYF. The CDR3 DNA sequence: TGTGCCAGAAGCTTGGGCCAGGTCTTCACCTACGAGCAGTACTTC.

CDR3 bases: TGTGCCAGCAGTTCTCAGGGGAGTAATTCACCCCTCCACTTT. Its translation is CASSSQGSNSPLHF. The chain uses TRBV6-5 and TRBJ1-6; possible D gene TRBD1, 6 bases. From germline, CDR1 is MNHEY and CDR2 SVGAGI. CDR3 size: 14 residues. Trimming left V 4 bases short and J 6 bases short, with 10 bases between.

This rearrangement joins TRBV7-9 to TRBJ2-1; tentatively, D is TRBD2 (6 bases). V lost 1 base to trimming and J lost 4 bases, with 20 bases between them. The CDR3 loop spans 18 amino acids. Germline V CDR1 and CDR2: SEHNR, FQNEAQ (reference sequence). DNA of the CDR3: TGTGCCAGCAGCTTAGTTGAGGCGGTCCTCGGGGGATACAATGAGCAGTTCTTC. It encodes CASSLVEAVLGGYNEQFF.

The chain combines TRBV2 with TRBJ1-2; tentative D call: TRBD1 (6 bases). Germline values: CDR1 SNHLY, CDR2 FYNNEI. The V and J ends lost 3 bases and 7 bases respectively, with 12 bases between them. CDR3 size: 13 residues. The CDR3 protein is CASSESRGSGYTF. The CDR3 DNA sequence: TGTGCCAGCAGTGAGTCCAGGGGATCTGGCTACACCTTC.

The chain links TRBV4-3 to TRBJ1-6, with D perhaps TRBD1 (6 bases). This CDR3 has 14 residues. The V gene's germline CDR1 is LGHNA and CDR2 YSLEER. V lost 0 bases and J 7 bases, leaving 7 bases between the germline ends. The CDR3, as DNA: TGCGCCAGCAGCCAAGAAGGGGGGAATTCACCCCTCCACTTT. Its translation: CASSQEGGNSPLHF.

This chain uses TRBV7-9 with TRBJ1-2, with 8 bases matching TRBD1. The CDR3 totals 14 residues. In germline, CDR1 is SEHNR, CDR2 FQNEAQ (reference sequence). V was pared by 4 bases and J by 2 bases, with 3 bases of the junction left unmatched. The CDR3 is CASSSRTGNYGYTF. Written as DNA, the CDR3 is TGTGCCAGCAGCTCAAGGACAGGGAACTATGGCTACACCTTC. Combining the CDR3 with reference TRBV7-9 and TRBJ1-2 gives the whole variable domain DTGVSQNPRHKITKRGQNVTFRCDPISEHNRLYWYRQTLGQGPEFLTYFQNEAQLEKSRLLSDRFSAERPKGSFSTLEIQRTEQGDSAMYLCASSSRTGNYGYTFGSGTRLTVV.

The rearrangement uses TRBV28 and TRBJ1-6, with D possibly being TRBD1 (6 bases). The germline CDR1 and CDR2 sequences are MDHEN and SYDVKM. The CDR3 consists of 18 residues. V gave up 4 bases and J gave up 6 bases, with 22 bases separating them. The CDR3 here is CASSSGRDIRDINSPLHF. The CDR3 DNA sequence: TGTGCCAGCAGTTCCGGGAGGGACATTCGAGATATTAATTCACCCCTCCACTTT.

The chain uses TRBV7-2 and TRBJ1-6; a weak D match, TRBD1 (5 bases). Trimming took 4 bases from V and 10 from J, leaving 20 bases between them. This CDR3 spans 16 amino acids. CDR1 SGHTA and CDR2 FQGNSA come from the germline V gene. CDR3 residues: CASSWGGLFLYSPLHF. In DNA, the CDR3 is TGTGCCAGCAGCTGGGGGGGTCTCTTCCTTTACTCACCCCTCCACTTT.

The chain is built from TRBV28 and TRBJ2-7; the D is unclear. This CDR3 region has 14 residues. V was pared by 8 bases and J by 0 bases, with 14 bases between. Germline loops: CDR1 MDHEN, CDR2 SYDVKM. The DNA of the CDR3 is TGTGCCAGCTGGTCAGGCATGGGCTCCTACGAGCAGTACTTC. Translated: CASWSGMGSYEQYF. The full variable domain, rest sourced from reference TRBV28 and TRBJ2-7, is DVKVTQSSRYLVKRTGEKVFLECVQDMDHENMFWYRQDPGLGLRLIYFSYDVKMKEKGDIPEGYSVSREKKERFSLILESASTNQTSMYLCASWSGMGSYEQYFGPGTRLTVT.

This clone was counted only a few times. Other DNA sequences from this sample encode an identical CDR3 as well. In nucleotides, the CDR3 is TGCGCCAGCAGCTTGAAGGGGGACACTGAAGCTTTCTTT. Encoded protein: CASSLKGDTEAFF. V gene TRBV5-1 combines with J gene TRBJ1-1; TRBD1 might be the D (6 bases). Trimming took off 1 base at V and 3 bases at J, with 7 bases between the two ends. The CDR3 loop spans 13 amino acids. Germline lookup yields CDR1 SGHRS and CDR2 YFSETQ.